This T cell receptor (beta chain) was sequenced for a study of cytomegalovirus exposure and HLA in healthy donors. The length of the CDR3 is 17 residues. J lost 5 bases, V lost 3 bases, and 11 bases had no gene match. The germline V gene has CDR1 KGHSH and CDR2 LQKENI. TCRdb's table, derived via immunoSEQ multiplex PCR, lists solely in-frame clones and lacks some. The table includes some 59,000 clones, about 88% detected once. The TCR was taken from a woman aged 18-35 years in good health and CMV-seronegative. The chain employs TRBV18 and TRBJ2-7; the match to TRBD2 covers 12 bases. The specimen was PBMCs. CDR3 nucleotide sequence: TGTGCCAGCTCACCTAACGGTGGACTAGCGGGAACCCACGAGCAGTACTTC. Its translation is CASSPNGGLAGTHEQYF.